The subject of this entry is one T cell receptor (beta chain). The sample comes from a study of blood T cell repertoires in COVID-19. About the study: Samples taken during acute and convalescent COVID-19 were collected in the United States, Italy and Spain. Nucleic acid was either cDNA or gDNA, and it came from T cells, B-cell-depleted T cells, or PBMCs.

Authors' methods: Reference gene primer amplification yielded estimated nucleated cell counts. Libraries were prepared by immunoSEQ multiplex PCR; TCRdb keeps only in-frame clonotypes and omits some of them. That table is the source of V, J and clone size, and D and trimming were worked out from the DNA. The repertoire holds 25,000 to 30,000 clones, with roughly 70% as singletons. Per germline, CDR1 MNHEY and CDR2 SMNVEV (reference sequence). The CDR3 covers 13 residues. V dropped 6 bases and J dropped 5; count of bases not matched to a gene: 5. The receptor was isolated from a boy aged 2 to 10 with active or convalescent COVID-19. V gene TRBV27 combines with J gene TRBJ1-1; TRBD1 agrees at 8 bases. The sample was peripheral blood. The CDR3 DNA reads TGTGCCAGCAGGGGACAGGCCCTTACTGAAGCTTTCTTT. This gives the protein CASRGQALTEAFF.